The 21 T cell receptor beta chains given below trace back to one sample, sequenced in a study of T cell responses to AZD1222 COVID-19 vaccine. TCRdb's table, derived via immunoSEQ multiplex PCR, lists solely in-frame clones and lacks some. The table lists 100,000 to 150,000 clones, around 94% of them singletons, with roughly 7% in the top ten. Sequences were derived from peripheral blood, sampled on day 0 of AZD1222 vaccination. Receptors were obtained from an adult in good health.

The CDR3 DNA follows: TGCGCCAGCAGCTTGGGACTAGCGGGGATCAATGAGCAGTTCTTC. Protein: CASSLGLAGINEQFF. The chain employs TRBV5-1 and TRBJ2-1; 11 nucleotides line up with TRBD2. V gave up 0 bases and J gave up 6 bases; unmatched junction bases: 2. The CDR3 contains 15 residues. The germline gives CDR1 SGHRS, CDR2 YFSETQ. Full variable domain (remainder filled in from reference TRBV5-1 and TRBJ2-1): KAGVTQTPRYLIKTRGQQVTLSCSPISGHRSVSWYQQTPGQGLQFLFEYFSETQRNKGNFPGRFSGRQFSNSRSEMNVSTLELGDSALYLCASSLGLAGINEQFFGPGTRLTVL.

The CDR3 nucleotides read TGTGCCAGCAGCGCCCCCCGGGACAGGGATGAAAAACTGTTTTTT. As protein: CASSAPRDRDEKLFF. The chain recombines TRBV7-9 with TRBJ1-4, with 9 bases lining up with TRBD1. The germline V gene encodes CDR1 SEHNR and CDR2 FQNEAQ (reference sequence). V lost 5 bases, J lost 6 bases, and 7 bases stayed unmatched. CDR3 length: 15 residues.

The chain has TRBV18 and TRBJ1-3; D gene uncertain. Looked up from germline, CDR1 is KGHSH and CDR2 is LQKENI. V shed 2 bases and J shed 2 bases, with 10 bases lying between them. This CDR3 has 15 amino acids. The CDR3 loop is CASSPIKEAGNTIYF. The CDR3 DNA is TGTGCCAGCTCACCAATCAAAGAGGCTGGAAACACCATATATTTT.

The V gene is TRBV7-9, the J gene TRBJ1-2; D gene uncertain. From germline, CDR1 is SEHNR and CDR2 FQNEAQ (reference sequence). This CDR3 is 11 amino acids long. The V end was cut by 5 bases, the J end by 13 bases, with 14 bases between. The CDR3 sequence: CASSPGQLATF. In nucleotides, the CDR3 is TGTGCCAGCAGCCCCGGCCAGTTAGCCACCTTC. Combining the CDR3 with reference TRBV7-9 and TRBJ1-2 gives the whole variable domain DTGVSQNPRHKITKRGQNVTFRCDPISEHNRLYWYRQTLGQGPEFLTYFQNEAQLEKSRLLSDRFSAERPKGSFSTLEIQRTEQGDSAMYLCASSPGQLATFGSGTRLTVV.

The V gene is TRBV6-5, the J gene TRBJ2-1; D remains unclear. There are 14 residues in the CDR3. Trimming removed 8 bases at V and 0 bases at J, with 11 bases between. Germline CDR1 is MNHEY and CDR2 is SVGAGI. The CDR3 protein is CASGVGFSYNEQFF. The CDR3 DNA reads as TGTGCCAGCGGAGTCGGGTTCTCCTACAATGAGCAGTTCTTC.

The genes are TRBV30 and TRBJ2-3; 10 positions match TRBD2. The germline gives CDR1 GTSNPN, CDR2 SVGIG (reference sequence). V shed 0 bases and J 6 bases; nucleotides not matched to a gene: 6. CDR3 length equals 15 residues. The CDR3 sequence is CAWSVGLAGEDTQYF. The CDR3 nucleotides are TGTGCCTGGAGTGTAGGGCTAGCGGGAGAGGATACGCAGTATTTT.

The V gene is TRBV7-6, the J gene TRBJ1-1, with TRBD1 as a possible D gene (6 bases). CDR3 length: 15 amino acids. V lost 6 bases and J 1 base, leaving 15 bases between the germline ends. CDR1 is SGHVS and CDR2 is FNYEAQ in the germline V gene. CDR3 in DNA: TGTGCCAGCAGTTCCCCCGGGGGCCAGAACACTGAAGCTTTCTTT. Protein sequence: CASSSPGGQNTEAFF. Full variable domain (rest looked up from reference TRBV7-6 and TRBJ1-1): GAGVSQSPRYKVTKRGQDVALRCDPISGHVSLYWYRQALGQGPEFLTYFNYEAQQDKSGLPNDRFSAERPEGSISTLTIQRTEQRDSAMYRCASSSPGGQNTEAFFGQGTRLTVV.

The chain is built from TRBV6-5 and TRBJ1-2, with D perhaps matching TRBD1 (6 bases). The CDR3 loop spans 16 amino acids. With 4 bases removed from V and 6 bases from J, the gap between germline ends came to 21 bases. The germline CDR1 and CDR2 sequences are MNHEY and SVGAGI. CDR3 sequence: CASSSLGQYNIDGYTF. CDR3 sequence (DNA): TGTGCCAGCAGTTCACTCGGACAGTACAATATCGATGGCTACACCTTC.

V and J are TRBV9 and TRBJ2-2; 7 nucleotides line up with TRBD1. CDR1 and CDR2 (germline): SGDLS, YYNGEE. The CDR3 is made up of 17 amino acids. The V gene end was trimmed by 4 bases and the J gene end by 4 bases; junction bases not matched to a gene: 13. This chain's CDR3 is CASSPREVRGLTGELFF. In DNA form, the CDR3 reads TGTGCCAGCAGCCCGAGGGAAGTTAGGGGGCTCACCGGGGAGCTGTTTTTT.

The J gene is TRBJ1-2, the V gene TRBV15; 7 positions agree with TRBD1. CDR1 is LNHNV, CDR2 YYDKDF, per germline (reference sequence). The CDR3 extends over 12 amino acids. Germline trimming cut 3 bases from V and 5 bases from J; bases unmatched to any gene: 0. DNA of the CDR3: TGTGCCACCAGCAGGGGACAGTATGGCTACACCTTC. Translating gives CATSRGQYGYTF.

This clone was recorded only once. V usage is TRBV2 and J usage is TRBJ2-1; 7 nucleotides line up with TRBD2. The junction had 2 bases not matched to a gene; V was cut back by 4 bases and J by 2 bases. CDR3 length: 14 residues. Germline assignment: CDR1 SNHLY and CDR2 FYNNEI. CDR3 residues: CASSGSGTYNEQFF. CDR3 nucleotide sequence: TGTGCCAGCAGTGGCAGCGGGACCTACAATGAGCAGTTCTTC.

The chain links TRBV5-6 to TRBJ2-1, with 12 nucleotides matching TRBD2. The V segment lost 4 bases and the J segment 9 bases; nucleotides outside the gene matches: 8. CDR1 is SGHDT and CDR2 is YYEEEE in the germline V gene. The CDR3 consists of 15 residues. CDR3 nucleotide sequence: TGTGCCAGCAGCGATAGACTAGCGGGAGTACGTGAGCAGTTCTTC. Its protein is CASSDRLAGVREQFF. The full variable domain, its missing parts supplied by reference TRBV5-6 and TRBJ2-1, is DAGVTQSPTHLIKTRGQQVTLRCSPKSGHDTVSWYQQALGQGPQFIFQYYEEEERQRGNFPDRFSGHQFPNYSSELNVNALLLGDSALYLCASSDRLAGVREQFFGPGTRLTVL.

V is TRBV5-6 and J is TRBJ2-5; unclear D gene. V was pared by 0 bases and J by 5 bases, with 5 bases between. CDR3 length: 12 amino acids. Looked up from germline, CDR1 is SGHDT and CDR2 is YYEEEE. The CDR3 sequence is CASSLEYETQYF. The DNA for the CDR3 is TGTGCCAGCAGCTTGGAGTACGAGACCCAGTACTTC.

V gene TRBV7-6 combines with J gene TRBJ2-4, with D possibly being TRBD1 (6 bases). The CDR3 loop spans 14 amino acids. The V end was cut by 2 bases, the J end by 11 bases, with 16 bases between. CDR1 is SGHVS, CDR2 FNYEAQ, per germline. Written as DNA, the CDR3 is TGTGCCAGCAGCTTATTTTTGACAGGTGGCGTTCAGTACTTC. Protein product: CASSLFLTGGVQYF.

The chain employs TRBV9 and TRBJ2-1, with 9 positions matching TRBD1. Germline V lookup: CDR1 SGDLS, CDR2 YYNGEE. CDR3 length: 15 amino acids. The trim removed 0 bases at V and 8 bases at J, leaving 6 bases unmatched. The CDR3 DNA reads TGTGCCAGCAGCGTAGATGGGGACAGGGTCGATGAGCAGTTCTTC. It encodes CASSVDGDRVDEQFF.

The chain joins TRBV11-2 to TRBJ1-2, with 7 bases that match TRBD1. The V gene end was trimmed by 4 bases and the J gene end by 8 bases; junction bases not matched to a gene: 16. Germline V lookup: CDR1 SGHAT, CDR2 FQNNGV. This CDR3 is 16 amino acids long. CDR3 in DNA: TGTGCCAGCAGCTCGACACGGGACAGCCCCTTGAGGGGCTACACCTTC. It translates to CASSSTRDSPLRGYTF.

The V gene is TRBV6-5, the J gene TRBJ2-3, with 10 positions matching TRBD2. V lost 6 bases and J lost 3; bases outside the gene matches: 3. CDR1 is MNHEY and CDR2 is SVGAGI in the germline V gene. The CDR3 is 14 amino acids. CDR3 sequence: CASRTSGATDTQYF. The CDR3 region has the DNA TGTGCCAGCAGAACTAGCGGGGCAACAGATACGCAGTATTTT.

The chain carries TRBV19 and TRBJ1-5; D remains unclear. Germline values: CDR1 LNHDA, CDR2 SQIVND (reference sequence). The CDR3 spans 14 residues. The V end was cut by 4 bases, the J end by 1 base, with 8 bases between. CDR3 protein: CASSTLSSNQPQHF. The CDR3 nucleotides are TGTGCCAGTAGTACGCTTTCGAGCAATCAGCCCCAGCATTTT.

The gene calls are TRBV7-6 and TRBJ1-3; TRBD1 matches at 7 bases. The germline V gene encodes CDR1 SGHVS and CDR2 FNYEAQ. CDR3 length: 15 amino acids. V was clipped by 5 bases and J by 3 bases; unmatched bases: 7. The CDR3 DNA sequence: TGTGCCAGCAGCCTCTCCGACAGGGTTGGAAACACCATATATTTT. Protein sequence: CASSLSDRVGNTIYF. Together with reference TRBV7-6 and TRBJ1-3, the CDR3 gives the full variable domain: GAGVSQSPRYKVTKRGQDVALRCDPISGHVSLYWYRQALGQGPEFLTYFNYEAQQDKSGLPNDRFSAERPEGSISTLTIQRTEQRDSAMYRCASSLSDRVGNTIYFGEGSWLTVV.

V is TRBV6-2 or TRBV6-3 and J is TRBJ2-1; 13 bases map to TRBD2. The CDR3 loop spans 15 amino acids. With V trimmed by 5 bases and J by 10 bases, 8 bases remained unmatched. The germline V gene has CDR1 MNHEY and CDR2 SVGEGT. This chain's CDR3 is CASSEGTSGAGEQFF. The CDR3 nucleotides are TGTGCCAGCAGTGAGGGGACTAGCGGGGCGGGGGAGCAGTTCTTC.

In this sample, this clone turned up once. The chain recombines TRBV5-3 with TRBJ1-5; D remains ambiguous. TRBV5-3 is marked as an open reading frame, function uncertain. The CDR3 length is 15 residues. V gave up 10 bases and J gave up 1 base, with 18 bases separating them. Here the CDR3 DNA reads TGTGCCTTTCACCACCGGGATCGGAGCAATCAGCCCCAGCATTTT. Translating it yields CAFHHRDRSNQPQHF.